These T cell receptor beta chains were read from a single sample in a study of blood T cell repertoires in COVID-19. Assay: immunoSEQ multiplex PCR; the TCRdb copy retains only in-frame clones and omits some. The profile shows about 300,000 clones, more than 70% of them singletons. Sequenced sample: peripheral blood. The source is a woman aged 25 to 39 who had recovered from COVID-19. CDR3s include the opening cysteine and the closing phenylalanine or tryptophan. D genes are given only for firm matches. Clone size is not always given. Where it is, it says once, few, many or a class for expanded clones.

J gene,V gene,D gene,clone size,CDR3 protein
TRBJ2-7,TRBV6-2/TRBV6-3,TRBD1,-,CASSRPGLRDRGEQYF
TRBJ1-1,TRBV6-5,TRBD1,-,CASSQRQGFEAFF
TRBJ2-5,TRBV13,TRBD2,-,CASSSMAGGQETQYF
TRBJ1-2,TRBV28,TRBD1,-,CASSLPTGRTYGYTF
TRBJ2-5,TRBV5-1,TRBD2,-,CASSFTSETQETQYF
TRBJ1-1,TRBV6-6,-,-,CASNNPGIRSNTEAFF
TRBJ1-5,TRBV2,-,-,CASSKGQNSYSNQPQHF
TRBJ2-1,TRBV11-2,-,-,CASSAQNEQFF
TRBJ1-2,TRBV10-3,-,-,CAISGPGPVGYTF
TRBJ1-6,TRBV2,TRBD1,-,CASKGTASSYNSPLHF
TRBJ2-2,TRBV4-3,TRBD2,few,CASSQEWTSGTTGELFF
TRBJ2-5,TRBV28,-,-,CASSPGDTSETQYF
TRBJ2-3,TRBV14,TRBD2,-,CASSRSGLADTDTQYF
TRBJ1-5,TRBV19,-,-,CASRGMGQIYSNQPQHF
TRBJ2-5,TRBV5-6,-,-,CASSFGGRREETQYF
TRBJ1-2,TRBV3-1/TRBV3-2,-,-,CASSVSRNYGYTF
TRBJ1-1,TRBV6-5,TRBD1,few,CASSSGGAEAFF
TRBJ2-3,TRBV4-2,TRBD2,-,CASSQTSGGADTQYF
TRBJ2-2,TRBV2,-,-,CASSSITGELFF
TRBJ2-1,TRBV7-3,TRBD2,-,CASSSGTSVNNEQFF
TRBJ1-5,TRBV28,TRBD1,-,CASSLMTGGRSNQPQHF
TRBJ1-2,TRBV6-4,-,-,CASSDYPEGFGYTF
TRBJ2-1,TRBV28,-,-,CASSLMEQGFEQFF
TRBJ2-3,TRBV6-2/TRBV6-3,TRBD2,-,CASSTPRASGSTDTQYF
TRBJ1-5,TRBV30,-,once,CAWSVQENQPQHF
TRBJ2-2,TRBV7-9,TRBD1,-,CASSGEAGGFTGELFF
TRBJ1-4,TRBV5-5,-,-,CASSLPGQWGEKLFF
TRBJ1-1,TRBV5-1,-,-,CASSLVGGQGEAFF
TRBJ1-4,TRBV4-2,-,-,CASRQQGSNEKLFF
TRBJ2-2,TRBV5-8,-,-,CASSRSGLAQNTGELFF
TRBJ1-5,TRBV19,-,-,CASGNRDWGQPQHF
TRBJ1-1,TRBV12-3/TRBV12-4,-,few,CASSLDRGEAFF
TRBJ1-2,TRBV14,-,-,CASSQEGHMYGYTF
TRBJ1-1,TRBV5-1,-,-,CASSAGTSGEAFF
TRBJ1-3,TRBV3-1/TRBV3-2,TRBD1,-,CASSQGLVQGSGNTIYF
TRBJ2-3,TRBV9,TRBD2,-,CASSVEGVAGGGPDTDTQYF
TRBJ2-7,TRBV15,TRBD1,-,CATSRTMGQGSLEQYF
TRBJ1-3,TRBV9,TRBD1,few,CASSRDSPGNTIYF
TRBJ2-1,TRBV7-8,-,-,CASSFAYNEQFF
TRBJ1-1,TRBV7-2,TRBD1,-,CASSPQGGDTEAFF
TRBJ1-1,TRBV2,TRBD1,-,CASSHDREPRPEAFF
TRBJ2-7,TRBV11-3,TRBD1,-,CASSMDRGYEQYF
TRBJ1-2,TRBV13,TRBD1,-,CASSLARGNYGYTF
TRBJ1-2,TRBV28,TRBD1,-,CASSLPSVGQGFYGYTF
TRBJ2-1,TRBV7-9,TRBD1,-,CASRSGTVYNEQFF
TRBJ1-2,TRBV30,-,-,CAWSHDYGYTF
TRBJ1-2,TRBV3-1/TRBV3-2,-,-,CASSPTEDYGYTF
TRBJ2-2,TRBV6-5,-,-,CASSYSRPTAAGELFF
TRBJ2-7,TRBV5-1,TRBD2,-,CASSSSGVEKYEQYF
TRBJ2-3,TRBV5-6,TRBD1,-,CASYRTGGSTDTQYF
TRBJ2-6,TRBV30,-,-,CAWSQGSGANVLTF
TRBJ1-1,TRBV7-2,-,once,CASSPTLSWYTEAFF
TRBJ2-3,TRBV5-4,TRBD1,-,CASSLPGQGADTQYF
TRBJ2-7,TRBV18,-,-,CASSPFTYEQYF
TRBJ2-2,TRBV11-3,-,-,CASSLGQNTGELFF
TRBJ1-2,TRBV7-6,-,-,CASSPQLNYGYTF